These T cell receptor beta chains were read from a single sample in a study of control samples from healthy donors and cancer patients. Assay used: immunoSEQ multiplex PCR; TCRdb lists only in-frame clones, some missing. The data hold 120,000 or so clones, with about 90% observed a single time. The sample comprised blood. Receptors were obtained from a man in his 60s in good health. The CDR3 runs from the conserved cysteine through the conserved F or W. D genes are given only for firm matches. The size field is filled for only some rows; it gives once, few, many or a size class.

j_call	d_call	clone_size	v_call	cdr3_nt	cdr3_aa
TRBJ2-7	TRBD1	.	TRBV6-5	TGTGCCAGCAGTTACAACAGGGGGCCCTACGAGCAGTACTTC	CASSYNRGPYEQYF
TRBJ1-5	.	.	TRBV19	TGTGCCAGTAGTCTTTCGGGACGGAACAATCAGCCCCAGCATTTT	CASSLSGRNNQPQHF
TRBJ1-6	.	.	TRBV27	TGTGCCAGCAGTTTGCGGAATTCACCCCTCCACTTT	CASSLRNSPLHF
TRBJ1-1	TRBD1	.	TRBV4-1	TGCGCCAGCAGCGATAATCCCGGCTTTGTGGGACAGGGGAACACTGAAGCTTTCTTT	CASSDNPGFVGQGNTEAFF
TRBJ1-1	.	.	TRBV14	TGTGCCAGCAGCCGCACCCTGAACACTGAAGCTTTCTTT	CASSRTLNTEAFF
TRBJ2-1	TRBD2	.	TRBV7-8	TGTGCCAGCAGCCTTATTGTAGCGGGGGGGATGACTGAGCAGTTCTTC	CASSLIVAGGMTEQFF
TRBJ2-5	.	few	TRBV24-1	TGTGCCACCAGTGAGGGGACGGCCCAAGAGACCCAGTACTTC	CATSEGTAQETQYF
TRBJ1-5	TRBD1	.	TRBV19	TGTGCCAGTAGTAACCCGGGACAGCTCTATTATAGCAATCAGCCCCAGCATTTT	CASSNPGQLYYSNQPQHF
TRBJ2-1	TRBD1	.	TRBV7-9	TGTGCCAGCAGCGACCCCCGCACCGGGACAGGGATGAACAATGAGCAGTTCTTC	CASSDPRTGTGMNNEQFF
TRBJ2-1	TRBD1	.	TRBV29-1	TGCAGCGTTGAGTTGGACAGGGGGCTCAGGAGCTCCTACAATGAGCAGTTCTTC	CSVELDRGLRSSYNEQFF
TRBJ2-3	TRBD1	once	TRBV7-3	TGTGCCAGCAGCCCCAGGGGGCGGGGTTCGACAGATACGCAGTATTTT	CASSPRGRGSTDTQYF
TRBJ1-2	.	.	TRBV19	TGTGCCAGTAGAGTGAGTTATGGCTACACCTTC	CASRVSYGYTF
TRBJ1-1	TRBD1	.	TRBV5-1	TGCGCCAGCAGCGTGGGACAGGTAAAGGGCACTGAAGCTTTCTTT	CASSVGQVKGTEAFF
TRBJ1-2	.	.	TRBV12-3/TRBV12-4	TGTGCCAGCAGTAGACTAACTAACTATGGCTACACCTTC	CASSRLTNYGYTF
TRBJ1-3	.	few	TRBV9	TGTGCCAGCAGCGGAGGGGCTCTGGGAAACACCATATATTTT	CASSGGALGNTIYF
TRBJ1-5	TRBD1	few	TRBV7-6	TGTGCCAGCAGTATAAGACAGGGGGTAGATCAGCCCCAGCATTTT	CASSIRQGVDQPQHF
TRBJ1-4	.	.	TRBV5-4	TGTGCCAGCAGTATCGTTAATGAAAAACTGTTTTTT	CASSIVNEKLFF
TRBJ2-7	.	.	TRBV20-1	TGCAGTGCTAGTGGTACCGGGACATTCTCCTACGAGCAGTACTTC	CSASGTGTFSYEQYF
TRBJ2-1	.	.	TRBV29-1	TGCAGCGCCGGCGGGGGCGGAAGCTCCTACAATGAGCAGTTCTTC	CSAGGGGSSYNEQFF
TRBJ1-2	TRBD1	.	TRBV2	TGTGCCAGCAGGACGGGACAGGGTCCAACTGGCTACACCTTC	CASRTGQGPTGYTF
TRBJ1-2	TRBD1	.	TRBV2	TGTGCCAGCAGGGGACAGGGCTATGGCTACACCTTC	CASRGQGYGYTF
TRBJ2-3	TRBD2	.	TRBV7-2	TGTGCCAGCAGCCTCCGGCGGGGGGCTACAGATACGCAGTATTTT	CASSLRRGATDTQYF
TRBJ1-6	.	.	TRBV30	TGTGCCTGGAGTTGGGGTAATTCACCCCTCCACTTT	CAWSWGNSPLHF
TRBJ1-4	.	.	TRBV27	TGTGCCAGCACCACCATGCAGGGATTAAGAGAAAAACTGTTTTTT	CASTTMQGLREKLFF
TRBJ1-1	TRBD1	.	TRBV5-1	TGCGCCAGCAGCGCGGGACAGCAAGTAGCTTTCTTT	CASSAGQQVAFF
TRBJ1-2	.	.	TRBV6-5	TGTGCCAGCAGTTGGAGTACTAAGGATGGCTACACCTTC	CASSWSTKDGYTF
TRBJ2-1	TRBD1	.	TRBV19	TGTGCCAGTATAAGGACAGGGCGGAATGAGCAGTTCTTC	CASIRTGRNEQFF
TRBJ1-3	.	.	TRBV1	TGCACCAGCAGCAAAGGGAGCTCTGGAAACACCATATATTTT	CTSSKGSSGNTIYF
TRBJ2-1	.	.	TRBV3-1/TRBV3-2	TGTGCCAGCAGCCATGGCGGGGCGGCCCCCAATGAGCAGTTCTTC	CASSHGGAAPNEQFF
TRBJ2-1	.	.	TRBV7-8	TGTGCCGGACCCTCCTACAATGAGCAGTTCTTC	CAGPSYNEQFF
TRBJ1-1	.	few	TRBV3-1/TRBV3-2	TGTGCCAGCAGCCAAGAGTTAACAGGCATGAACACTGAAGCTTTCTTT	CASSQELTGMNTEAFF
TRBJ1-2	.	.	TRBV30	TGTGCCTGGAGTGGTTTTGGCACCCTCGGTGGCTACACCTTC	CAWSGFGTLGGYTF
TRBJ1-6	.	once	TRBV6-2/TRBV6-3	TGTGCCAGCAGTTACACGCGTTCACCCCTCCACTTT	CASSYTRSPLHF
TRBJ2-7	.	.	TRBV3-1/TRBV3-2	TGTGCCAGCAGCCTCCCCGGACCCGCCTACGAGCAGTACTTC	CASSLPGPAYEQYF
TRBJ1-2	TRBD1	.	TRBV2	TGTGCCATTAGACAGGGAAAATCGAACTATGGCTACACCTTC	CAIRQGKSNYGYTF
TRBJ1-1	.	.	TRBV9	TGTGCCAGCAGCGCCCGCCCGCAGGGGAGGGTCACTGAAGCTTTCTTT	CASSARPQGRVTEAFF
TRBJ1-5	.	.	TRBV28	TGTGCCAGCAGTTTCCGAGGGATCGGCAATCAGCCCCAGCATTTT	CASSFRGIGNQPQHF
TRBJ2-7	.	.	TRBV7-2	TGTGCCAGCAGCTTTGCCACAGGGTTCGAGCAGTACTTC	CASSFATGFEQYF
TRBJ1-1	.	.	TRBV9	TGTGCCAGCAGCGTAGCGGCGAACACTGAAGCTTTCTTT	CASSVAANTEAFF
TRBJ2-3	TRBD2	.	TRBV19	TGTGCCAGTAGTATGGGACTAGCGGGGGATACGCAGTATTTT	CASSMGLAGDTQYF
TRBJ1-1	.	.	TRBV30	TGTGCGTGGACGGGGGCGATGAACACTGAAGCTTTCTTT	CAWTGAMNTEAFF
TRBJ1-1	.	.	TRBV18	TGTGCCAGCTCGCGCGACAAGAACACTGAAGCTTTCTTT	CASSRDKNTEAFF